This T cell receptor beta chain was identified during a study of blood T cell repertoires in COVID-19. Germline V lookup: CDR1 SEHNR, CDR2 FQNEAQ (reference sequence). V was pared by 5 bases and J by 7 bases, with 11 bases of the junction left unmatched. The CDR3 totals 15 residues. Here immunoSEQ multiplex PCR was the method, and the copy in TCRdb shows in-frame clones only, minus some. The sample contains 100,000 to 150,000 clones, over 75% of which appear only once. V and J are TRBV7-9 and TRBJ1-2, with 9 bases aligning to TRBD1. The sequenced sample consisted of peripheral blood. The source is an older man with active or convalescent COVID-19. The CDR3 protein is CASSAIQGALGGYTF. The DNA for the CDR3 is TGTGCCAGCAGCGCCATACAGGGGGCGTTGGGTGGCTACACCTTC.